The 31 T cell receptor beta chains below were found in one sample sequenced in a study of blood T cell repertoires in COVID-19. Some clones are missing from TCRdb's copy, which holds only in-frame ones; the method was immunoSEQ multiplex PCR. The sample includes 120,000 or so clones, 78% of them seen just once. Sequenced material: peripheral blood. The receptor set was obtained from a man aged 70-80 years with acute or convalescent COVID-19.

The genes are TRBV28 and TRBJ1-2, with 8 bases fitting TRBD1. Germline V gives CDR1 MDHEN, CDR2 SYDVKM. The CDR3 totals 14 residues. The V gene end was trimmed by 5 bases and the J gene end by 2 bases; junction bases not matched to a gene: 4. The chain's CDR3 is CASSQGQGNYGYTF. The CDR3 bases are TGTGCCAGCAGTCAAGGACAGGGAAACTATGGCTACACCTTC.

This clone occurred once. The chain has TRBV9 and TRBJ1-6, with 7 bases matching TRBD1. This CDR3 region has 16 residues. The trim removed 3 bases at V and 6 bases at J, leaving 9 bases unmatched. Per the germline V gene, CDR1 is SGDLS and CDR2 is YYNGEE. This CDR3 reads CASSDGPSGGNSPLHF. DNA of the CDR3: TGTGCCAGCAGCGACGGGCCCTCAGGGGGTAATTCACCCCTCCACTTT.

This rearrangement joins TRBV3-1 (or the pseudogene TRBV3-2) to TRBJ1-6; maybe TRBD1 (6 bases). The V gene's germline CDR1 is LGHDT and CDR2 YNNKEL (reference sequence). This CDR3 comprises 14 residues. V lost 2 bases to trimming and J lost 8 bases, with 10 bases between them. The CDR3 sequence is CASSQWDIYSPLHF. In nucleotides, the CDR3 is TGTGCCAGCAGCCAATGGGACATTTATTCACCCCTCCACTTT.

Comment on this clone: Distinct nucleotide sequences in the sample also encode this CDR3. The chain is built from TRBV5-1 and TRBJ1-6, with 9 bases fitting TRBD1. The CDR3 loop spans 15 amino acids. J lost 6 bases, V lost 6 bases, and 7 bases had no gene match. CDR1 is SGHRS, CDR2 YFSETQ, per germline. CDR3 sequence: CASTPGTGTNSPLHF. The CDR3 nucleotides read TGCGCCAGCACCCCCGGGACAGGGACTAATTCACCCCTCCACTTT.

This chain links TRBV6-1 with TRBJ1-1; tentative D call: TRBD1 (5 bases). The CDR3 covers 14 residues. Per the germline V gene, CDR1 is MNHNS and CDR2 is SASEGT. V was clipped by 2 bases and J by 5 bases, with 12 bases between them. CDR3 in amino acids: CASSESGRGTEAFF. Written as DNA, the CDR3 is TGTGCCAGCAGTGAATCAGGGCGGGGGACTGAAGCTTTCTTT.

This clone has a handful of counts. The chain carries TRBV24-1 and TRBJ1-1; D ambiguous. With 3 bases removed from V and 1 base from J, the gap between germline ends came to 14 bases. CDR3 size: 16 residues. From germline, CDR1 is KGHDR and CDR2 SFDVKD. The CDR3 spells CATSDANPTGNTEAFF. CDR3 DNA: TGTGCCACCAGTGATGCTAACCCCACGGGGAACACTGAAGCTTTCTTT.

V usage is TRBV10-2 and J usage is TRBJ1-2; 8 nucleotides line up with TRBD1. The germline V gene encodes CDR1 WSHSY and CDR2 SAAADI. The CDR3 length is 14 residues. J gave up 6 bases and V 8 bases, and 11 bases lay outside the gene matches. CDR3 sequence: CASGRRQGLDGYTF. CDR3 nucleotides: TGCGCCAGCGGCAGAAGACAGGGGTTGGATGGCTACACCTTC.

For the CDR3, the DNA is TGTGCCAGCAGCCTTAACCTCCGGGGCTATGGCTACACCTTC. This sequence encodes CASSLNLRGYGYTF. The J gene is TRBJ1-2, the V gene TRBV5-8; D gene ambiguous. The germline V and J ends were trimmed by 4 bases and 4 bases, with 14 bases remaining between them. CDR3 length: 14 residues. Germline V CDR1 and CDR2: SGHTS, YDEGEE.

As DNA, the CDR3 is TGTGCCAGCAGCTTAGGGGACAGAGAATCTGGGGCCAACGTCCTGACTTTC. Its translation is CASSLGDRESGANVLTF. The rearrangement uses TRBV7-3 and TRBJ2-6; 7 nucleotides agree with TRBD1. The V gene end was trimmed by 2 bases and the J gene end by 1 base; junction bases not matched to a gene: 5. CDR1 and CDR2 from the germline V gene are SGHTA and FQGTGA. The CDR3 covers 17 residues.

CDR3 amino acids: CASTEPGGSIYF. The CDR3 region has the DNA TGTGCCAGCACCGAACCGGGGGGTTCCATATATTTT. V usage is TRBV27 and J usage is TRBJ1-3, with D perhaps matching TRBD1 (5 bases). CDR1 MNHEY and CDR2 SMNVEV come from the germline V gene (reference sequence). The V end lost 7 bases, the J end lost 11 bases, and 15 bases lay between the germline ends. There are 12 residues in the CDR3.

V gene TRBV3-1 (or the pseudogene TRBV3-2) combines with J gene TRBJ1-2, with 9 positions matching TRBD1. The CDR3 has 15 residues. Germline V gene lookup returns CDR1 LGHDT and CDR2 YNNKEL (reference sequence). Trimming removed 6 bases from V and 7 bases from J; junction bases left unmatched: 12. The CDR3 DNA reads as TGTGCCAGCAGTCTCCGGGGACAGGGTATAGGTGGCTACACCTTC. This encodes CASSLRGQGIGGYTF.

DNA for the CDR3: TGCAGCGTTGGGGGCGGAATGGACAGGGGGCGGTCCCTGAGCTCCTACGAGCAGTACTTC. This translates into CSVGGGMDRGRSLSSYEQYF. V and J are TRBV29-1 and TRBJ2-7; TRBD1 matches at 11 bases. With 4 bases clipped from V and 0 bases from J, the junction kept 20 bases outside the gene matches. The CDR3 is 20 residues long. Germline assignment: CDR1 SQVTM and CDR2 ANQGSEA.

This clone came up once. The rearrangement joins TRBV7-7 to TRBJ2-2; D may be TRBD2 (6 bases). The ends were cut back, 4 bases at V and 2 bases at J, with 11 bases in the middle. Germline CDR1 is SSHAT and CDR2 is FNYEAQ (reference sequence). This CDR3 comprises 15 residues. The DNA for the CDR3 is TGTGCCAGCAGCTCCGGACTATCTAACACCGGGGAGCTGTTTTTT. This encodes CASSSGLSNTGELFF. Supplemented by reference TRBV7-7 and TRBJ2-2, the full variable domain reads GAGVSQSPRYKVTKRGQDVTLRCDPISSHATLYWYQQALGQGPEFLTYFNYEAQPDKSGLPSDRFSAERPEGSISTLTIQRTEQRDSAMYRCASSSGLSNTGELFFGEGSRLTVL.

V gene TRBV21-1 combines with J gene TRBJ2-7; the D segment call TRBD2 is taken from the table without a DNA check. TRBV21-1 is assigned pseudogene status. The CDR3 is 15 residues long. The CDR3 loop is CASSLGLQKGYEQYF. Written as DNA, the CDR3 is TGTGCCAGCAGCCTGGGACTGCAAAAAGGTTACGAGCAGTACTTC.

This chain joins TRBV5-6 and TRBJ1-2; 10 bases agree with TRBD1. CDR1 and CDR2 (germline): SGHDT, YYEEEE. This CDR3 comprises 14 residues. After removal of 2 bases from V and 10 bases from J, the junction contained 8 bases not matched to a gene. CDR3 sequence (DNA): TGTGCCAGCAGCTTCTCCGGGACAGGGGCGGCCTACACCTTC. Amino acids: CASSFSGTGAAYTF.

This rearrangement joins TRBV6-6 to TRBJ1-5, with 7 bases fitting TRBD1. V lost 6 bases to trimming and J lost 6 bases; unmatched junction nucleotides: 11. CDR3 length: 15 amino acids. From germline, CDR1 is MNHNY and CDR2 SVGAGI (reference sequence). The CDR3 nucleotides read TGTGCCAGCAGACAAACTTCAGGGACAGCTCAGCCCCAGCATTTT. Its protein is CASRQTSGTAQPQHF.

This rearrangement joins TRBV2 to TRBJ1-2; TRBD1 might be the D (5 bases). CDR3 size: 12 residues. V lost 7 bases, J lost 8 bases, and 14 bases lay in between. Per germline, CDR1 SNHLY and CDR2 FYNNEI. CDR3 nucleotides: TGTGCCAGCACCTCATGGGAGGGGGGCTACACCTTC. Encoded protein: CASTSWEGGYTF.

This chain uses TRBV24-1 with TRBJ2-1; the match to TRBD2 covers 15 bases. The CDR3 is made up of 16 amino acids. CDR1 KGHDR and CDR2 SFDVKD come from the germline V gene. V was pared by 4 bases and J by 6 bases, with 3 bases of the junction left unmatched. In DNA form, the CDR3 reads TGTGCCACCAGTGACCCGGGACTAGCGGGGGGCAATGAGCAGTTCTTC. Translating gives CATSDPGLAGGNEQFF.

V and J are TRBV2 and TRBJ2-5; 9 bases fit TRBD1. V was clipped by 5 bases and J by 5 bases; unmatched bases: 3. This CDR3 has 13 residues. Germline CDR1 reads SNHLY; CDR2 reads FYNNEI. The CDR3 sequence is CASSSGTGETQYF. In DNA, the CDR3 is TGTGCCAGCAGTTCCGGGACAGGGGAGACCCAGTACTTC.

V is TRBV4-2 and J is TRBJ2-7; a possible D gene is TRBD1 (5 bases). The CDR3 totals 15 residues. Per germline, CDR1 LGHNA and CDR2 YNFKEQ. Deletions cut 2 bases from V and 0 bases from J, with 11 bases between. The CDR3 DNA reads as TGTGCCAGCAGCCAAAGACAGCTGAGCTCCTACGAGCAGTACTTC. Translation gives CASSQRQLSSYEQYF.

The chain combines TRBV5-1 with TRBJ1-3; no reliable D call. This CDR3 has 14 amino acids. V was pared by 2 bases and J by 1 base, with 7 bases between. Germline assignment: CDR1 SGHRS and CDR2 YFSETQ. The CDR3 bases are TGCGCCAGCAGCTTCGACGGGTCTGGAAACACCATATATTTT. Translated, it gives CASSFDGSGNTIYF.

The chain links TRBV9 to TRBJ2-1; D is ambiguous. The CDR3 covers 15 residues. Germline lookup yields CDR1 SGDLS and CDR2 YYNGEE. V lost 0 bases and J 0 bases, leaving 7 bases between the germline ends. Here the CDR3 reads CASSVESSSYNEQFF. In nucleotides, the CDR3 is TGTGCCAGCAGCGTAGAGTCTAGCTCCTACAATGAGCAGTTCTTC. Full variable domain (outside the CDR3, taken from reference TRBV9 and TRBJ2-1): DSGVTQTPKHLITATGQRVTLRCSPRSGDLSVYWYQQSLDQGLQFLIQYYNGEERAKGNILERFSAQQFPDLHSELNLSSLELGDSALYFCASSVESSSYNEQFFGPGTRLTVL.

The chain links TRBV7-3 to TRBJ1-1; tentative D call: TRBD1 (6 bases). Germline V gives CDR1 SGHTA, CDR2 FQGTGA. The V end was cut by 8 bases, the J end by 7 bases, with 17 bases between. The CDR3 has 13 residues. CDR3 residues: CASGRGLRSEAFF. CDR3 coding DNA: TGTGCCAGCGGGCGGGGGCTTCGCAGTGAAGCTTTCTTT.

The gene calls are TRBV7-3 and TRBJ2-6; D remains ambiguous. The V gene lost 5 bases and the J gene lost 1 base, with 12 bases spanning the gap. The CDR3 extends over 16 amino acids. Per the germline V gene, CDR1 is SGHTA and CDR2 is FQGTGA. The CDR3 sequence: CASSRTGGSGANVLTF. CDR3 in DNA: TGTGCCAGCAGCAGAACCGGTGGTTCTGGGGCCAACGTCCTGACTTTC.

V is TRBV19 and J is TRBJ1-4; D might be TRBD1 (6 bases). The germline V and J ends were trimmed by 8 bases and 0 bases, with 13 bases remaining between them. CDR1 and CDR2 (germline): LNHDA, SQIVND (reference sequence). The CDR3 has 15 amino acids. The CDR3 region has the DNA TGTGCCAGTGGTCCGGGACAAGCAACTAATGAAAAACTGTTTTTT. Its translation is CASGPGQATNEKLFF.

The rearrangement uses TRBV5-6 and TRBJ1-1; D uncertain. The V gene lost 6 bases and the J gene lost 6 bases, with 21 bases spanning the gap. The CDR3 has 15 residues. The germline V gene encodes CDR1 SGHDT and CDR2 YYEEEE. DNA of the CDR3: TGTGCCAGCACCTTAACCTCCGGGGTGCCTCCTGAAGCTTTCTTT. It encodes CASTLTSGVPPEAFF.

The gene calls are TRBV11-1 and TRBJ2-7; 10 bases fit TRBD1. Germline CDR1 is SGHAT and CDR2 is FQDESV (reference sequence). This CDR3 has 13 residues. J gave up 6 bases and V 5 bases, and 4 bases lay outside the gene matches. DNA for the CDR3: TGTGCCAGCAGCCTGCGGACAGGGGGCGAGCAGTACTTC. This codes for CASSLRTGGEQYF. The complete variable domain, with remaining parts taken from reference TRBV11-1 and TRBJ2-7, reads EAEVAQSPRYKITEKSQAVAFWCDPISGHATLYWYRQILGQGPELLVQFQDESVVDDSQLPKDRFSAERLKGVDSTLKIQPAELGDSAMYLCASSLRTGGEQYFGPGTRLTVT.

The rearrangement joins TRBV4-3 to TRBJ1-2, with D perhaps matching TRBD1 (5 bases). The germline CDR1 and CDR2 sequences are LGHNA and YSLEER. This CDR3 is built from 15 residues. Deletions cut 2 bases from V and 1 base from J, with 11 bases between. Written as DNA, the CDR3 is TGCGCCAGCAGCCAAACAATACAGGATAACTATGGCTACACCTTC. Protein: CASSQTIQDNYGYTF.

This sequence joins TRBV3-1 (or the pseudogene TRBV3-2) and TRBJ2-1; possibly TRBD2 for D (5 bases). V was shortened by 1 base and J by 5 bases, with 12 bases between the two germline ends. CDR3 length: 15 amino acids. The germline V gene encodes CDR1 LGHDT and CDR2 YNNKEL (reference sequence). CDR3 amino acids: CASSQGLATHNEQFF. As DNA, the CDR3 is TGTGCCAGCAGCCAAGGGCTAGCCACCCACAATGAGCAGTTCTTC.

The chain employs TRBV10-3 and TRBJ2-1, with D possibly matching TRBD2 (6 bases). Germline lookup yields CDR1 ENHRY and CDR2 SYGVKD. Trimming removed 7 bases from V and 7 bases from J, with 14 bases in between. This CDR3 comprises 13 residues. In DNA, the CDR3 is TGTGCCATCACGCCGGTCGGGACTAATGAGCAGTTCTTC. Translation: CAITPVGTNEQFF.

J is TRBJ2-5 and V is TRBV5-8; weak D call: TRBD2 (5 bases). Per germline, CDR1 SGHTS and CDR2 YDEGEE. The CDR3 sequence is 16 residues long. Trimming took 0 bases from V and 2 from J, leaving 14 bases between them. DNA of the CDR3: TGTGCCAGCAGCTTGGTCGTTAGCGCAATACAAGAGACCCAGTACTTC. Translating it yields CASSLVVSAIQETQYF.